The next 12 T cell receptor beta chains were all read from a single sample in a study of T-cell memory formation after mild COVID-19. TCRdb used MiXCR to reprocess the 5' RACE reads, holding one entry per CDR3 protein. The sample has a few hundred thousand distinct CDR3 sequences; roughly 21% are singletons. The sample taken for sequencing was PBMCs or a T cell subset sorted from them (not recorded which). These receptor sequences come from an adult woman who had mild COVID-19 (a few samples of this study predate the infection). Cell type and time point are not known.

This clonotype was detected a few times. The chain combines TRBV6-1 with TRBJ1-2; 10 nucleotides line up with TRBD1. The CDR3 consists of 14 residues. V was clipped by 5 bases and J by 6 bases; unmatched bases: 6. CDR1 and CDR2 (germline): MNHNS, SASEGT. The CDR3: CASSPRDRGHGYTF. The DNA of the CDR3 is TGTGCCAGCAGTCCAAGGGACAGGGGACATGGCTACACCTTC.

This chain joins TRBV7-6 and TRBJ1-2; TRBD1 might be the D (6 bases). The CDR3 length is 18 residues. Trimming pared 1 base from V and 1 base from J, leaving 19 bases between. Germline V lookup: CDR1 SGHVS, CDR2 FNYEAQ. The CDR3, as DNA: TGTGCCAGCAGCTTAGGGGTGGGGACACCACCCTATAACTATGGCTACACCTTC. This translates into CASSLGVGTPPYNYGYTF.

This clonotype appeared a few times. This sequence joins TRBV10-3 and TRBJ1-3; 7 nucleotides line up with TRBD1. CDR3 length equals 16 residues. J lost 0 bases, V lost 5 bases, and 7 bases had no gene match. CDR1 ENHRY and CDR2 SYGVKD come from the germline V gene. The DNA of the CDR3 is TGTGCCATCAGTCGGACAGGCCTGAGCTCTGGAAACACCATATATTTT. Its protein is CAISRTGLSSGNTIYF.

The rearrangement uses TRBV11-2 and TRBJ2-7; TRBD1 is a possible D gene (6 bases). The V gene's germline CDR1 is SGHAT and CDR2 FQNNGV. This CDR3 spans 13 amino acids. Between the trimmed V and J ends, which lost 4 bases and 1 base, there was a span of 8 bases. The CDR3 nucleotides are TGTGCCAGCAGCTGGACAGAATCCTACGAGCAGTACTTC. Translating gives CASSWTESYEQYF.

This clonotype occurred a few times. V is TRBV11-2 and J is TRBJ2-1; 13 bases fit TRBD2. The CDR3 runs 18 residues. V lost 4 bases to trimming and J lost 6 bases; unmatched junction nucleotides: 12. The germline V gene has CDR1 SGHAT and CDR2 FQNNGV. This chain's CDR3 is CASSYLIGLAGVSNEQFF. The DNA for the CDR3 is TGTGCCAGCAGCTACCTTATCGGACTAGCGGGAGTAAGCAATGAGCAGTTCTTC.

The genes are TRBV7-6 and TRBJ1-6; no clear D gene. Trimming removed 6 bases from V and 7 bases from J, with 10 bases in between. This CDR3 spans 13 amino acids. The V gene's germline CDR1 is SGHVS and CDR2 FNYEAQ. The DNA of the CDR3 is TGTGCCAGCAGGGGAGGCCGCAATTCACCCCTCCACTTT. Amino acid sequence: CASRGGRNSPLHF.

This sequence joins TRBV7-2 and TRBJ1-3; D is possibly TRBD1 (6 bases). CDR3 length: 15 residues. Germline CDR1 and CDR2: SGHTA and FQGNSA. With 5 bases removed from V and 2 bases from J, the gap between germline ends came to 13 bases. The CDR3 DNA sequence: TGTGCCAGCAGCGGAGGGGGGCTCGCTGGAAACACCATATATTTT. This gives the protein CASSGGGLAGNTIYF.

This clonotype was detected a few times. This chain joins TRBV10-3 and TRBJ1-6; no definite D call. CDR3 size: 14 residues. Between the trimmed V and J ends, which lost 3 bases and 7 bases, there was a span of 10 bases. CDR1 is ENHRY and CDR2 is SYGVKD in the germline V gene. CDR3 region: CAISDLGRNSPLHF. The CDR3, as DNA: TGTGCCATCAGTGACCTCGGTAGAAATTCACCCCTCCACTTT.

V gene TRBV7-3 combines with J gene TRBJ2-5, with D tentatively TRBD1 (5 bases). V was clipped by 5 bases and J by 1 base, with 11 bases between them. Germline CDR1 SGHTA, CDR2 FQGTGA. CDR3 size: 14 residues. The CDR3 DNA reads TGTGCCAGCAGCAAGACAGCCGTCCAAGAGACCCAGTACTTC. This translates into CASSKTAVQETQYF.

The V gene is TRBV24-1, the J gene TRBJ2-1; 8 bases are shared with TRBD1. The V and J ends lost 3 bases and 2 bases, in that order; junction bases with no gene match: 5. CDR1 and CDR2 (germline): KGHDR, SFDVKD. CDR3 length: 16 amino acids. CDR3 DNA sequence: TGTGCCACCAGTGATCCGGGACAGGCCCCCTACAATGAGCAGTTCTTC. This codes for CATSDPGQAPYNEQFF.

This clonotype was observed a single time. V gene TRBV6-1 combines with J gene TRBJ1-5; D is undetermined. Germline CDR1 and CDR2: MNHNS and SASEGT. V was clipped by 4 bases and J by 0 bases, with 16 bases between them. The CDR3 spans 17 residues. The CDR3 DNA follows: TGTGCCAGCAGTGTAGGAATGTCTCGGTATAGCAATCAGCCCCAGCATTTT. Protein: CASSVGMSRYSNQPQHF.

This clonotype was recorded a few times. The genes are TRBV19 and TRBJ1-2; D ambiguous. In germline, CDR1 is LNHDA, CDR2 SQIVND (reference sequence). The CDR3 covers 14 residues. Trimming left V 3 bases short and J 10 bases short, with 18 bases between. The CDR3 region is CASSIHAALVVYTF. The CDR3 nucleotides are TGTGCCAGTAGTATTCATGCGGCCCTCGTCGTCTACACCTTC.